These T cell receptor beta chains were read from a single sample in a study of blood T cell repertoires in COVID-19. The table came from immunoSEQ multiplex PCR; TCRdb's copy has only in-frame clones and leaves some out. This sample has approximately 500,000 clones; about 89% occur once, and the top ten carry roughly 8%. The specimen was peripheral blood. The receptor set was obtained from a woman in her 50s with COVID-19, enrolled during active disease. The CDR3 runs from the conserved cysteine through the conserved F or W. The order of the fields is V gene, D gene, J gene, clone size, CDR3 DNA, CDR3 protein. The D gene is left open where the match is weak. Size tells how often a clone was seen (once, few, many) or the class of an expanded clone, and some rows leave it out.

V: TRBV7-2; D: TRBD1; J: TRBJ1-1; size: -; DNA: TGTGCCAGCAGCTTAGACAGGGGTTACACTGAAGCTTTCTTT; CDR3: CASSLDRGYTEAFF
V: TRBV10-3; D: -; J: TRBJ1-6; size: -; DNA: TGTGCCATCAGTGAGGAGTTACAGGGCTCACCCCTCCACTTT; CDR3: CAISEELQGSPLHF
V: TRBV7-7; D: TRBD2; J: TRBJ2-3; size: -; DNA: TGTGCCAGCAGCTTAGGAGGCAGCGGGGTTGATACGCAGTATTTT; CDR3: CASSLGGSGVDTQYF
V: TRBV19; D: -; J: TRBJ1-2; size: -; DNA: TGTGCCAGTAGTGGGAGGGACGCTAACTATGGCTACACCTTC; CDR3: CASSGRDANYGYTF
V: TRBV5-1; D: -; J: TRBJ2-1; size: -; DNA: TGCGCCAGCAGCTTGGGCTGGGCAGACTCCTACAATGAGCAGTTCTTC; CDR3: CASSLGWADSYNEQFF
V: TRBV19; D: -; J: TRBJ1-1; size: -; DNA: TGTGCCAGTAGTATAGAAGCGGGGGTGAGTCCTCAAGCTTTCTTT; CDR3: CASSIEAGVSPQAFF
V: TRBV9; D: TRBD1; J: TRBJ2-2; size: once; DNA: TGTGCCAGCACCAAGACAGGGACGAACACCGGGGAGCTGTTTTTT; CDR3: CASTKTGTNTGELFF
V: TRBV10-2; D: -; J: TRBJ1-5; size: once; DNA: TGCGCCAGCAGCCACCGGGGGGTACGACAGCCCCAGCATTTT; CDR3: CASSHRGVRQPQHF
V: TRBV11-2; D: -; J: TRBJ1-6; size: -; DNA: TGTGCCAGCAGTTTAAGACAGAATTCACCCCTCCACTTT; CDR3: CASSLRQNSPLHF
V: TRBV11-2; D: -; J: TRBJ1-5; size: -; DNA: TGTGCCAGCAGCTATGGGGGGTTTGAGAATCAGCCCCAGCATTTT; CDR3: CASSYGGFENQPQHF
V: TRBV9; D: TRBD1; J: TRBJ1-1; size: -; DNA: TGTGCCAGCAGCGCCTACTCCGGGACAGGGGGCGCGGGAACTGAAGCTTTCTTT; CDR3: CASSAYSGTGGAGTEAFF
V: TRBV2; D: TRBD1; J: TRBJ2-7; size: -; DNA: TGTGCCGACGGGACAGGGGGCAAAGAGCAGTACTTC; CDR3: CADGTGGKEQYF
V: TRBV6-5; D: -; J: TRBJ1-3; size: -; DNA: TGTGCCAGCAGTTTTTTCGGCTCTGGAAACACCATATATTTT; CDR3: CASSFFGSGNTIYF
V: TRBV6-5; D: -; J: TRBJ1-1; size: -; DNA: TGTGCCAGCAGCGCAGGGTCGAACACTGAAGCTTTCTTT; CDR3: CASSAGSNTEAFF
V: TRBV10-1; D: -; J: TRBJ2-7; size: -; DNA: TGCGCCAGCAGTGAGAATATGGGCAGACAGTACTTC; CDR3: CASSENMGRQYF
V: TRBV20-1; D: -; J: TRBJ1-6; size: -; DNA: TGCAGTGCTAGTAGGGGGGGTGACGAATTTTCACCCCTCCACTTT; CDR3: CSASRGGDEFSPLHF
V: TRBV7-6; D: TRBD2; J: TRBJ2-1; size: -; DNA: TGTGCCAGCAGCCCCAGACTAGCGGGGGCGCTGTACAATGAGCAGTTCTTC; CDR3: CASSPRLAGALYNEQFF
V: TRBV19; D: -; J: TRBJ1-1; size: -; DNA: TGTGCCAGTAGTATAACAGACCTGAACACTGAAGCTTTCTTT; CDR3: CASSITDLNTEAFF
V: TRBV28; D: -; J: TRBJ2-4; size: -; DNA: TGTGCCAGCAGTTCCTCCTCGTGGGCACCTCTAGCCAAAAACATTCAGTACTTC; CDR3: CASSSSSWAPLAKNIQYF
V: TRBV5-6; D: TRBD1; J: TRBJ1-4; size: -; DNA: TGTGCCAGCAGCCAGGGGGGCGGAAAACTGTTTTTT; CDR3: CASSQGGGKLFF
V: TRBV9; D: -; J: TRBJ2-2; size: -; DNA: TGTGCCAGCAGCCAAATTACCGGGGAGCTGTTTTTT; CDR3: CASSQITGELFF
V: TRBV5-1; D: TRBD1; J: TRBJ2-1; size: -; DNA: TGCGCCAGCAGCGGGGGGACAGGGGGTTTCAATGAGCAGTTCTTC; CDR3: CASSGGTGGFNEQFF
V: TRBV18; D: TRBD1; J: TRBJ2-7; size: -; DNA: TGTGCCAGCTCCCGCGACAGGGTCGAGCAGTACTTC; CDR3: CASSRDRVEQYF
V: TRBV10-3; D: -; J: TRBJ1-2; size: -; DNA: TGTGCCATCAGTGAGGAGGACTGGGGAGGCTACACCTTC; CDR3: CAISEEDWGGYTF
V: TRBV30; D: -; J: TRBJ2-3; size: once; DNA: TGTGCCTTCGATGAGGGCGGGAACTCCTATACGCAGTATTTT; CDR3: CAFDEGGNSYTQYF
V: TRBV19; D: TRBD1; J: TRBJ1-5; size: -; DNA: TGTGCCAGTAGTATAGTTAGGGACAGGGGTCAGCCCCAGCATTTT; CDR3: CASSIVRDRGQPQHF
V: TRBV10-3; D: TRBD1; J: TRBJ1-5; size: -; DNA: TGTGCCATCAGTGAGTATGGACAGGGGCCTCAGCCCCAGCATTTT; CDR3: CAISEYGQGPQPQHF